This is a list of T cell receptor beta chains from one sample in a study of T cell responses to AZD1222 COVID-19 vaccine. Assay used: immunoSEQ multiplex PCR; TCRdb lists only in-frame clones, some missing. The sample yields under 200,000 clones, roughly 92% seen once. This material consisted of peripheral blood, taken 28 days after the second dose of the MenACWY control vaccine. The receptors originated from an adult who received the MenACWY meningococcal vaccine as a control. Both conserved end residues are part of each CDR3. D genes are given only for firm matches.

length	V	D	J	CDR3	DNA
13	TRBV19	-	TRBJ1-2	CASTPRRNYGYTF	TGTGCCAGTACTCCTCGGCGGAACTATGGCTACACCTTC
15	TRBV7-9	-	TRBJ2-7	CASSLVGTGRYEQYF	TGTGCCAGCAGCTTAGTAGGGACGGGGCGCTACGAGCAGTACTTC
12	TRBV27	TRBD2	TRBJ2-7	CASGTSGSEQYF	TGTGCCAGCGGGACTAGCGGGAGCGAGCAGTACTTC
13	TRBV11-2	-	TRBJ1-1	CASSLVPGTEAFF	TGTGCCAGCAGCTTAGTTCCAGGGACTGAAGCTTTCTTT
15	TRBV6-2/TRBV6-3	-	TRBJ1-1	CASSSNHAGNTEAFF	TGTGCCAGCAGTTCGAACCACGCTGGAAACACTGAAGCTTTCTTT
17	TRBV11-2	TRBD1	TRBJ2-3	CASSLDFRGPNTDTQYF	TGTGCCAGCAGCTTAGATTTCAGGGGGCCGAACACAGATACGCAGTATTTT
13	TRBV6-6	TRBD2	TRBJ2-1	CASMGSGWNEQFF	TGTGCCAGCATGGGTAGCGGGTGGAATGAGCAGTTCTTC
15	TRBV6-5	TRBD2	TRBJ2-5	CASSLAGGYQETQYF	TGTGCCAGCAGCCTAGCGGGGGGGTACCAAGAGACCCAGTACTTC
11	TRBV29-1	-	TRBJ2-3	CSVDGGDTQYF	TGCAGCGTGGACGGTGGCGATACGCAGTATTTT
15	TRBV6-5	-	TRBJ2-6	CASSYGQTGANVLTF	TGTGCCAGCAGTTACGGTCAGACTGGGGCCAACGTCCTGACTTTC
14	TRBV6-5	-	TRBJ2-1	CASKMGSSYNEQFF	TGTGCCAGCAAAATGGGGAGCTCCTACAATGAGCAGTTCTTC
18	TRBV3-1/TRBV3-2	TRBD2	TRBJ2-2	CASSQGLAGGTNTGELFF	TGTGCCAGCAGCCAGGGACTAGCGGGAGGAACGAACACCGGGGAGCTGTTTTTT